This T cell receptor (beta chain) was recovered during a study (dated by TCRdb to 2014 to 2015). About the study as a whole: The study examined whether tumor-infiltrating Tregs in breast cancer are drawn from blood Tregs or arise in situ by conversion from other CD4+ T cell subsets.

On the study overall, not on this receptor specifically: The larger-cohort validation was restricted to a single TCR beta V-J rearrangement rather than whole repertoires. In terms of TCR gene usage, tumor memory CD4+ T cells clustered together with blood and lymph node memory CD4+ cells, as well as with lymph node naive CD4+ cells. The greatest overlap of tumor-infiltrating Treg TCR alpha and beta sequences was observed with tumor naive CD4+ T cells, followed by blood naive CD4+ T cells.

The Miltenyi Naive CD4+ T Cell Isolation kit was used to purify naive CD4+ T cells, and CD25 microbeads were used to remove Tregs. Tregs, naive and memory CD4+ T cells from tumor, blood and ipsilateral draining lymph nodes of a few breast cancer patients underwent full-length TCR alpha and beta sequencing. Tumor tissue and lymph nodes from ipsilateral axillary dissection were perfused with PBS, minced and digested with collagenase I and hyaluronidase. Mononuclear cells from lymph nodes or around 50 ml of peripheral blood were isolated by Ficoll density gradient centrifugation. FACS confirmed that the sorted cell populations were more than 90% pure. Full-length TCR variable regions were amplified by 5' RACE PCR with constant-region reverse primers, and semi-nested PCR with Nested Universal Primer A was subsequently performed. The ReliaPrep RNA Cell Miniprep System was used to extract total RNA, which was then reverse transcribed into 5'RACE-ready cDNA with the SMARTer RACE 5'/3' Kit. Full-length TCR alpha and beta libraries were barcoded with multiplex adaptors and sequenced on an Illumina MiSeq. Turning to the authors' computational methods: For each of nine subset-tissue groups, sequencing data from the five patients were combined, and the groups were compared by unsupervised clustering of TCR gene usage. The Morisita-Horn index was used to calculate repertoire similarity, with shared sequences weighted by how much each contributed to each repertoire. Through fastp at Q25 and MiXCR, TCRdb rebuilt clones from the public reads, retaining in-frame beta chains. Each CDR3 protein gets just one entry, which takes the most common genes and DNA from the rows behind it. The V and J calls here are based on TCRdb, not the publication. Across this sample there are roughly 38,000 distinct CDR3 sequences, with approximately 17% seen only once. Jointly, the top ten make up 2.8% of the sample.

The CDR3 goes from the cysteine to the phenylalanine over 12 residues. Only the CDR3 part of the read is kept: 36 bases, read in frame from the first base. Trimming removed 0 bases from V and 5 bases from J, leaving 4 bases between the germline ends. For CDR1 and CDR2, the germline V gene (reference sequence) lists LGHDT and YNNKEL. With regard to this clonotype: Its antigen has not been determined. Qualities for individual bases were not recorded, and no much larger clone is one base off.

The sequence was obtained from a female donor with breast cancer. Sequencing was done on a sample of naive CD4+ T cells sorted from a lymph node. The cell subset or site label for this specimen denotes: naive CD4+ T cells, CD4+CD45RA+CD25-. Recombination connected TRBV3-1 to TRBJ1-2; no confident D gene assignment can be made. CDR3 loop: CASSQDRYGYTF. The nucleotides are TGTGCCAGCAGCCAAGACAGATATGGCTACACCTTC.